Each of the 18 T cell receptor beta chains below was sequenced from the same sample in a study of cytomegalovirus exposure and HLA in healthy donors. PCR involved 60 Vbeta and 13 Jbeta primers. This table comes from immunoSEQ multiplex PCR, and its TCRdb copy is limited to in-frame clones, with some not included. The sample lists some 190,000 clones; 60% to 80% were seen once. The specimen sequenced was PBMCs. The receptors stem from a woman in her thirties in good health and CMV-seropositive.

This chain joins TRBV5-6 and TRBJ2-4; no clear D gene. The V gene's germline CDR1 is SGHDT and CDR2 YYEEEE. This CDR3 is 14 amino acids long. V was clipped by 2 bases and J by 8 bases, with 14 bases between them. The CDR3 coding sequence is TGTGCCAGCAGCTTATCGGTCTGGTTCCACATTCAGTACTTC. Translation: CASSLSVWFHIQYF.

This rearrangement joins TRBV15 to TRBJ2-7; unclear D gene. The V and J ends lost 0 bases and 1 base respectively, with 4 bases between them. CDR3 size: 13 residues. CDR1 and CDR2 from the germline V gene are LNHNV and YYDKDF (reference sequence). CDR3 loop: CATSRDLSYEQYF. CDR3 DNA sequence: TGTGCCACCAGCAGAGATCTTTCCTACGAGCAGTACTTC.

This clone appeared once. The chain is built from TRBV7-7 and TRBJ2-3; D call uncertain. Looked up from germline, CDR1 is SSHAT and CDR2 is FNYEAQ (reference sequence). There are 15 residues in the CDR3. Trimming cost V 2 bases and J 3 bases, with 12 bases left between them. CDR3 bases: TGTGCCAGCAGCTTATCCGCACAGTATACAGATACGCAGTATTTT. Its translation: CASSLSAQYTDTQYF. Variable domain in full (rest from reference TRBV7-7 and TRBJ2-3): GAGVSQSPRYKVTKRGQDVTLRCDPISSHATLYWYQQALGQGPEFLTYFNYEAQPDKSGLPSDRFSAERPEGSISTLTIQRTEQRDSAMYRCASSLSAQYTDTQYFGPGTRLTVL.

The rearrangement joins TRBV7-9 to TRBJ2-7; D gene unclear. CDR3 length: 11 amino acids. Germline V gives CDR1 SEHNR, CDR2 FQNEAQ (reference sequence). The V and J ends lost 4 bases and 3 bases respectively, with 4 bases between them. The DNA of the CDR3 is TGTGCCAGCAGCTCTTACTACGAGCAGTACTTC. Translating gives CASSSYYEQYF.

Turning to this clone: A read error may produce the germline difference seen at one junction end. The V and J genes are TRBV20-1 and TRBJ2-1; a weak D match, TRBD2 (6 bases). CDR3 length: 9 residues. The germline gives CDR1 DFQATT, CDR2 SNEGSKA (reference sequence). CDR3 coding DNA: TGCAGTGCTCTCCCGGGACTCCTCTTC. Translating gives CSALPGLLF.

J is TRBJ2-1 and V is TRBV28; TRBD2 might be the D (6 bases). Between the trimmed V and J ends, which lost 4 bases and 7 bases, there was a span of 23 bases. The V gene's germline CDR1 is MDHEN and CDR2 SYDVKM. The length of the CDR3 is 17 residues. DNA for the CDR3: TGTGCCAGCAGTTGGCCTAGCGAGGTGGGTGTAGTTAATGAGCAGTTCTTC. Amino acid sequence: CASSWPSEVGVVNEQFF.

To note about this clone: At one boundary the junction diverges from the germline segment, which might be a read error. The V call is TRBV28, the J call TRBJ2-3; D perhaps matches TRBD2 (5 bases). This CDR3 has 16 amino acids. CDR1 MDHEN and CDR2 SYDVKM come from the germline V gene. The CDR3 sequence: CVSRGPGGPSTDTQYF. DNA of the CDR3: TGTGTCAGCCGCGGACCGGGCGGGCCCAGCACAGATACGCAGTATTTT.

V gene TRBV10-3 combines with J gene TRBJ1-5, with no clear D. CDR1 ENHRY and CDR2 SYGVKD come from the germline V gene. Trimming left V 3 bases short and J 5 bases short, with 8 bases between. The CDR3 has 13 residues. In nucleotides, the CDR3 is TGTGCCATCAGTGAAGAAAGAGATCAGCCCCAGCATTTT. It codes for CAISEERDQPQHF.

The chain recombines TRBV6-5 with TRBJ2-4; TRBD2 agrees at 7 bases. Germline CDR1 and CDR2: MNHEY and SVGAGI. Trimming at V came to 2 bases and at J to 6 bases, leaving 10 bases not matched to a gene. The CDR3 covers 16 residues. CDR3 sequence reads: CASSYPDTGGRNIQYF. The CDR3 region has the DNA TGTGCCAGCAGTTACCCCGATACTGGCGGGAGAAACATTCAGTACTTC.

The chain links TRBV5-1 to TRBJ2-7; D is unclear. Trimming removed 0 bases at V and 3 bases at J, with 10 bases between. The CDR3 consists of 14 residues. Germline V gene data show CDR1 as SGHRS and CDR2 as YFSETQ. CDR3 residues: CASSLGLSGYEQYF. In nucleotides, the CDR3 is TGCGCCAGCAGCTTGGGTTTATCGGGCTACGAGCAGTACTTC.

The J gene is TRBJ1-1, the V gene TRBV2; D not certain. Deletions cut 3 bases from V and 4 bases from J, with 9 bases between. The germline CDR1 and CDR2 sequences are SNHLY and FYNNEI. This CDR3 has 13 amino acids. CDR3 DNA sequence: TGTGCCAGCAGTGAGAGGGAAGGCACTGAAGCTTTCTTT. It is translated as CASSEREGTEAFF.

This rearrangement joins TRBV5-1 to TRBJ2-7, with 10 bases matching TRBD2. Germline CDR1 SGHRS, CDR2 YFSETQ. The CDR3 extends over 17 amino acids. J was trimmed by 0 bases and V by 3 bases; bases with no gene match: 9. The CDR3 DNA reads TGCGCCAGCAGCTCCCGGGGTAGCGGGGGGAGCTCCTACGAGCAGTACTTC. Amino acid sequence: CASSSRGSGGSSYEQYF.

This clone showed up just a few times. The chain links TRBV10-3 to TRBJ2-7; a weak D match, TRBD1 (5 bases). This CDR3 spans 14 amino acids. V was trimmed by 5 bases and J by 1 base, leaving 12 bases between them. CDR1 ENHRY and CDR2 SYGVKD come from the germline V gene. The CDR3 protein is CAISPGPGSYEQYF. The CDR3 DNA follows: TGTGCCATCAGTCCGGGCCCAGGGTCCTACGAGCAGTACTTC.

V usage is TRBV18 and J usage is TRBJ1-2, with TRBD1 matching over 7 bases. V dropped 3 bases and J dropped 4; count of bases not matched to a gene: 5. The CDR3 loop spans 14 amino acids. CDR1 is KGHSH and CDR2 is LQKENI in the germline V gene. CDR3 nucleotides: TGTGCCAGCTCACCCGGACAGGAACCCTATGGCTACACCTTC. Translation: CASSPGQEPYGYTF.

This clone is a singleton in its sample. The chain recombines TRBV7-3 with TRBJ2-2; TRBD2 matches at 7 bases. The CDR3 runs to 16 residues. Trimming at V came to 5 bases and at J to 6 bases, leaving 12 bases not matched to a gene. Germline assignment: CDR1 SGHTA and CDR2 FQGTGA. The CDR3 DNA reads TGTGCCAGCAGCCAGATGACTAGCTCCAGCCCCGGGGAGCTGTTTTTT. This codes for CASSQMTSSSPGELFF.

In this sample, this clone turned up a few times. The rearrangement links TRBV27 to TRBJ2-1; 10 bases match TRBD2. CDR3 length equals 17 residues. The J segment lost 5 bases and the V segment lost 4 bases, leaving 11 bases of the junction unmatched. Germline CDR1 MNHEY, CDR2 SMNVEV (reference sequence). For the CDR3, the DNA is TGTGCCAGCAGTTCCCTAGCGGGAGTGAGAAAGAACAATGAGCAGTTCTTC. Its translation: CASSSLAGVRKNNEQFF.

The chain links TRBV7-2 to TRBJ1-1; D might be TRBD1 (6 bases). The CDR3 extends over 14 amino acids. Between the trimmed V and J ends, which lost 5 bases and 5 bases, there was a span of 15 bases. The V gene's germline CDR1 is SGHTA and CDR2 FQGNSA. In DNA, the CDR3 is TGTGCCAGCAGCGCACAGGGAACCCTAACTGAAGCTTTCTTT. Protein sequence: CASSAQGTLTEAFF.

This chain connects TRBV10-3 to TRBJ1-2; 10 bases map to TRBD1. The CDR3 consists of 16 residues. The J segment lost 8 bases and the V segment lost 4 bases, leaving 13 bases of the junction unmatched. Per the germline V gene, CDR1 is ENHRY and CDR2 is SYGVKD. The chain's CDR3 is CAISGVAETGGGGYTF. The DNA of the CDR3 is TGTGCCATCAGTGGGGTCGCCGAGACAGGGGGCGGAGGCTACACCTTC.